This T cell receptor (beta chain) was documented in a study of CD4+ T cells in melanoma. The study, taken as a whole, reports: Diverse differentiation states were reported for melanoma neoantigen-specific CD4+ T cells. A reported correlation linked neoantigen-specific CD4+ T cells to CD8+, macrophage and B cell function.

Libraries were prepared by immunoSEQ multiplex PCR; TCRdb keeps only in-frame clonotypes and omits some of them. The profile shows about 50,000 clones, approximately 92% of them singletons. Germline V gives CDR1 GTSNPN, CDR2 SVGIG (reference sequence). The CDR3 totals 13 residues. V shed 2 bases, J shed 4 bases, and the junction held 3 bases outside the gene matches. Of note for this clone: Its target is unknown.

The clonotype comes from a human donor with melanoma. Material for sequencing was peripheral blood. The chain couples TRBV30 to TRBJ1-2; TRBD1 agrees at 8 bases. This CDR3 is CAWSRDRPYGYTF. CDR3 nucleotides: TGTGCCTGGAGTCGGGACAGGCCCTATGGCTACACCTTC. Complete variable domain (other parts from reference TRBV30 and TRBJ1-2): SQTIHQWPATLVQPVGSPLSLECTVEGTSNPNLYWYRQAAGRGLQLLFYSVGIGQISSEVPQNLSASRPQDRQFILSSKKLLLSDSGFYLCAWSRDRPYGYTFGSGTRLTVV.